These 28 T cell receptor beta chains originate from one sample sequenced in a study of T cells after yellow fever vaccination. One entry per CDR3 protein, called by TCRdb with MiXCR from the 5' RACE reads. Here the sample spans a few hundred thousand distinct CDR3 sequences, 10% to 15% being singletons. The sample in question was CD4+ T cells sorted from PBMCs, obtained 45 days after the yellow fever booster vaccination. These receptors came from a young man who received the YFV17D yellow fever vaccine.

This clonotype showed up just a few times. The CDR3 loop is CASRARGGTDTQYF. CDR3 coding DNA: TGTGCCAGCAGAGCACGGGGGGGCACAGATACGCAGTATTTT. The chain recombines TRBV3-1 with TRBJ2-3, with 7 nucleotides matching TRBD2. Trimming at V came to 6 bases and at J to 1 base, leaving 4 bases not matched to a gene. CDR3 length: 14 residues. Germline CDR1 is LGHDT and CDR2 is YNNKEL (reference sequence).

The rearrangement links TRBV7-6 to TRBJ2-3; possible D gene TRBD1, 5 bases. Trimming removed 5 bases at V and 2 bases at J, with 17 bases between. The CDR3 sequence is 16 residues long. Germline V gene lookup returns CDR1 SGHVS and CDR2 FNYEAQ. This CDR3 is CASSPRRGRSTDTQYF. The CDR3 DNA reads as TGTGCCAGCAGCCCGCGAAGGGGTCGCTCCACAGATACGCAGTATTTT.

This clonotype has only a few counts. The CDR3 sequence: CASSFSSEQYF. CDR3 nucleotide sequence: TGCGCCAGCAGCTTTTCGTCCGAGCAGTACTTC. The J gene is TRBJ2-7, the V gene TRBV5-1; no firm D call. CDR3 length equals 11 residues. Trimming removed 2 bases at V and 6 bases at J, with 6 bases between. CDR1 SGHRS and CDR2 YFSETQ come from the germline V gene.

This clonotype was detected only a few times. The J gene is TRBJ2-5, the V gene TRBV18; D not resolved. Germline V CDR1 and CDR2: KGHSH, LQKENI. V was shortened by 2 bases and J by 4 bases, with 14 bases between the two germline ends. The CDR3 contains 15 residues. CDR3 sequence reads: CASSPGPPKGETQYF. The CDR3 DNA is TGTGCCAGCTCACCAGGACCCCCCAAAGGAGAGACCCAGTACTTC.

CDR3 bases: TGCAGTGCTAGTCGGGGGGCGAGGACGAACACTGAAGCTTTCTTT. Translated: CSASRGARTNTEAFF. The chain joins TRBV20-1 to TRBJ1-1; possible D gene TRBD1, 6 bases. CDR3 length: 15 amino acids. The V gene's germline CDR1 is DFQATT and CDR2 SNEGSKA (reference sequence). The germline V and J ends were trimmed by 3 bases and 1 base, with 15 bases remaining between them.

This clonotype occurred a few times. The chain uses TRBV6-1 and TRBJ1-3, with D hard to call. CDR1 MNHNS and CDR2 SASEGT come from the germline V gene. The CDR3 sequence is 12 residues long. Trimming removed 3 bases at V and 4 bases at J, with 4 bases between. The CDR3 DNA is TGTGCCAGCAGTGAGCGGGGAAACACCATATATTTT. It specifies CASSERGNTIYF.

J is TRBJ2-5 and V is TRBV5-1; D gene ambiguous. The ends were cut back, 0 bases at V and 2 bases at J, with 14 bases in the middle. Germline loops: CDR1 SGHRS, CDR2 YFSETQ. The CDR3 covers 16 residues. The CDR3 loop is CASSLANPSAQETQYF. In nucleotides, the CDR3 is TGCGCCAGCAGCTTGGCGAACCCGTCAGCTCAAGAGACCCAGTACTTC.

The CDR3 DNA reads as TGTGCCAGCAGCCGACTAGCTCCCGGGGAGCTGTTTTTT. It is translated as CASSRLAPGELFF. The genes are TRBV7-8 and TRBJ2-2; 7 nucleotides align to TRBD2. Germline CDR1 and CDR2: SGHVS and FQNEAQ. The CDR3 has 13 amino acids. The V and J ends lost 5 bases and 6 bases, in that order; junction bases with no gene match: 3.

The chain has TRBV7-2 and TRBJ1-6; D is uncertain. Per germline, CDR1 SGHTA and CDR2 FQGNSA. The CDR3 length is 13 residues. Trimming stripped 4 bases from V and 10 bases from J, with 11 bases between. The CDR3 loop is CASSSERHSPLHF. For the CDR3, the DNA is TGTGCCAGCAGCTCGGAACGTCACTCACCCCTCCACTTT.

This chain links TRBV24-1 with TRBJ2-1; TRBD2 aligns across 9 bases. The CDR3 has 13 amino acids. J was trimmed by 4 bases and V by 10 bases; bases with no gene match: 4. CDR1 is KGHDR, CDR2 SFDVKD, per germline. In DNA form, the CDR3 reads TGTGCCACTGGTAGCGGGGGTTACAATGAGCAGTTCTTC. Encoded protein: CATGSGGYNEQFF.

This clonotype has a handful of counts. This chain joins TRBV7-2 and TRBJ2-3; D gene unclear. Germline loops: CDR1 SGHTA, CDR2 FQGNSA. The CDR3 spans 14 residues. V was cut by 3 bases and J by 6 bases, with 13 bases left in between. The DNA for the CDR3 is TGTGCCAGCAGCTTCGGCAACGTCTGGGATACGCAGTATTTT. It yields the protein CASSFGNVWDTQYF.

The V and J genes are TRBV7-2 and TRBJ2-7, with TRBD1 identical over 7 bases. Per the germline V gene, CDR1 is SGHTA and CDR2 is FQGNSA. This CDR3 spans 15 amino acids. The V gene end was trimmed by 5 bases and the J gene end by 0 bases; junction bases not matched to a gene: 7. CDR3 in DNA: TGTGCCAGCAGCCCGGACAGGACCCTCTCCTACGAGCAGTACTTC. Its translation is CASSPDRTLSYEQYF.

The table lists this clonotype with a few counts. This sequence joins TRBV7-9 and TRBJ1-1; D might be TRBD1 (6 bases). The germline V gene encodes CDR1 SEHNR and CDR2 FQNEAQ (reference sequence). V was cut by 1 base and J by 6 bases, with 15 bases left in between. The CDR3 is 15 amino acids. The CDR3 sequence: CASSLGSDSRPEAFF. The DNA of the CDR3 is TGTGCCAGCAGCTTAGGTTCGGACAGTCGGCCTGAAGCTTTCTTT. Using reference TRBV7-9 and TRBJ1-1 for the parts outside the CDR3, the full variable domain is DTGVSQNPRHKITKRGQNVTFRCDPISEHNRLYWYRQTLGQGPEFLTYFQNEAQLEKSRLLSDRFSAERPKGSFSTLEIQRTEQGDSAMYLCASSLGSDSRPEAFFGQGTRLTVV.

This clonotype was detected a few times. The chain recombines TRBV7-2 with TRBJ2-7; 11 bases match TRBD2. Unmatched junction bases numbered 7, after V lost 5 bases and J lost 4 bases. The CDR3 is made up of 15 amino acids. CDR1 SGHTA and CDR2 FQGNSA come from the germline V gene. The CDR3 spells CASSRTSGSRYEQYF. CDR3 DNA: TGTGCCAGCAGCCGTACTAGCGGGAGTCGGTACGAGCAGTACTTC. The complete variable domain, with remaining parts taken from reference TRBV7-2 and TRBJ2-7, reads GAGVSQSPSNKVTEKGKDVELRCDPISGHTALYWYRQSLGQGLEFLIYFQGNSAPDKSGLPSDRFSAERTGGSVSTLTIQRTQQEDSAVYLCASSRTSGSRYEQYFGPGTRLTVT.

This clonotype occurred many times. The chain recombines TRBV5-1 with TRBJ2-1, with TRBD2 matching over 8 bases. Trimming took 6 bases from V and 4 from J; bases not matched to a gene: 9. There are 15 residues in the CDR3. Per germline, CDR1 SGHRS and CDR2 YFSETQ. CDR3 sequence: CASKSGSGEYNEQFF. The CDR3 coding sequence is TGCGCCAGCAAGTCGGGTAGCGGGGAGTACAATGAGCAGTTCTTC.

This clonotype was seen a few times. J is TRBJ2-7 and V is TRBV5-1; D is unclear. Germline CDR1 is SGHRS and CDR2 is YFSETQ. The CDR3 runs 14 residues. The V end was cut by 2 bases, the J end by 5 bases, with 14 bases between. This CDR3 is CASSFTEPSHEQYF. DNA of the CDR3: TGCGCCAGCAGCTTCACCGAGCCAAGTCACGAGCAGTACTTC.

The CDR3 DNA sequence: TGTGCCAGCAGCCAGGGGTGGGGATTGAACACTGAAGCTTTCTTT. Its translation: CASSQGWGLNTEAFF. V gene TRBV7-8 combines with J gene TRBJ1-1; TRBD1 is a possible D gene (6 bases). V was cut by 5 bases and J by 0 bases, with 13 bases left in between. The CDR3 has 15 residues. Germline CDR1 SGHVS, CDR2 FQNEAQ.

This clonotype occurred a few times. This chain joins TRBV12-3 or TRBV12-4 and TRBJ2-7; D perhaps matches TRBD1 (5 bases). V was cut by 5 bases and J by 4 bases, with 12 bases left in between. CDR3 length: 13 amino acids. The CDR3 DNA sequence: TGTGCCAGCAGTAAGGACACTCTATACGAGCAGTACTTC. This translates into CASSKDTLYEQYF.

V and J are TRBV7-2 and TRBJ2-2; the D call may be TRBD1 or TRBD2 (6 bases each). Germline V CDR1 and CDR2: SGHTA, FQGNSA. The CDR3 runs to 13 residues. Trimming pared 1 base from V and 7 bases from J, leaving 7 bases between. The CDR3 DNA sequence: TGTGCCAGCAGCTTAGAGGGGGGCGGGGAGCTGTTTTTT. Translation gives CASSLEGGGELFF.

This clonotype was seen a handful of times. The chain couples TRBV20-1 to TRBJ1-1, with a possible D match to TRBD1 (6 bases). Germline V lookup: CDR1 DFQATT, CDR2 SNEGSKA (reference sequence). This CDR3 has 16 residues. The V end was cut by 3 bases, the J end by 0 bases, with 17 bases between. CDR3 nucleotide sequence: TGCAGTGCTAGTGACATCGGGGGGCGGGTGAACACTGAAGCTTTCTTT. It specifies CSASDIGGRVNTEAFF.

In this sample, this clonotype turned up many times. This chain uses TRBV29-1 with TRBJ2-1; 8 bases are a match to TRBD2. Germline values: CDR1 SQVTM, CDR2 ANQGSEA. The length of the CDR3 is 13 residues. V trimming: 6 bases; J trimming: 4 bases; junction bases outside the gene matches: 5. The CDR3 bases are TGCAGCGTACCGGGACTAGAGTACAATGAGCAGTTCTTC. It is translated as CSVPGLEYNEQFF.

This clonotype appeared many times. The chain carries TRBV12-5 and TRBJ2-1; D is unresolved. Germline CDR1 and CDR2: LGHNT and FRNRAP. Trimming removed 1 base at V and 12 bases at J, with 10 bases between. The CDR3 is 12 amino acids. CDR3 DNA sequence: TGTGCTAGTGGTTTGGAGGGCTACCGGCAGTTCTTC. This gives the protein CASGLEGYRQFF.

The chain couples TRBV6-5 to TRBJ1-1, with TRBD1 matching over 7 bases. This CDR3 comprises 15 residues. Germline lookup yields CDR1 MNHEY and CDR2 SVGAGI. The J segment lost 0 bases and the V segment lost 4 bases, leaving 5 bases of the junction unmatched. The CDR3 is CASSSKDRMNTEAFF. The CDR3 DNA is TGTGCCAGCAGTTCGAAGGACAGGATGAACACTGAAGCTTTCTTT.

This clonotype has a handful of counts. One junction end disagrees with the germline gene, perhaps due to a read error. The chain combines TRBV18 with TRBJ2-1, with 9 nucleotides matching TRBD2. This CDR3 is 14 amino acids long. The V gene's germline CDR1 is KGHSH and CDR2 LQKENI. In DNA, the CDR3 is TGTGCCAGCTCACGAGGGACTAGCTCCAATGAACAGTTCTTC. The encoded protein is CASSRGTSSNEQFF.

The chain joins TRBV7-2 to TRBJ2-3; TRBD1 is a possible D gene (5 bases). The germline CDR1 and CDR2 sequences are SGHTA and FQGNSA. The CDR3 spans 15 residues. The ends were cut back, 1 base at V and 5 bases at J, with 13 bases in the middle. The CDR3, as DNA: TGTGCCAGCAGCTTAGGGACCGAAAGGGGAGATACGCAGTATTTT. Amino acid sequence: CASSLGTERGDTQYF. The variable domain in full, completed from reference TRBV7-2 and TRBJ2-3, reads GAGVSQSPSNKVTEKGKDVELRCDPISGHTALYWYRQSLGQGLEFLIYFQGNSAPDKSGLPSDRFSAERTGGSVSTLTIQRTQQEDSAVYLCASSLGTERGDTQYFGPGTRLTVL.

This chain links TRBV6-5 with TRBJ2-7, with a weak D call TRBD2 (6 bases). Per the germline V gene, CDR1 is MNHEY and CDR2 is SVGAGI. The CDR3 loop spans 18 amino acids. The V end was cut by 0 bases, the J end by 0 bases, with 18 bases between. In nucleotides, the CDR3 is TGTGCCAGCAGTTACTCGAAGGGAGGCGGGACTTTCTCCTACGAGCAGTACTTC. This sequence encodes CASSYSKGGGTFSYEQYF.

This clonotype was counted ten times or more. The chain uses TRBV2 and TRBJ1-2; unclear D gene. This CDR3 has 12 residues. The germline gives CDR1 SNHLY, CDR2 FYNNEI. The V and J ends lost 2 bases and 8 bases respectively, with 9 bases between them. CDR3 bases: TGTGCCAGCAGTGAAACCAGGAACGGCTACACCTTC. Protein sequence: CASSETRNGYTF.

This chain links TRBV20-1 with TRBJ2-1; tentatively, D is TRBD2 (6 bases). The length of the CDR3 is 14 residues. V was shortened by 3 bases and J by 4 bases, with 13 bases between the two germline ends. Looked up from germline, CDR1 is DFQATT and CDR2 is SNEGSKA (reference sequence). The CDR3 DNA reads TGCAGTGCTAGGGAGGGGTTTCAATACAATGAGCAGTTCTTC. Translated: CSAREGFQYNEQFF.